The source of this TCR beta chain is a study of blood T cells in healthy people across ages. The use of a sample-barcoded 5' primer and a J-beta primer mix characterized a second PCR of roughly 7 to 11 cycles. TCRdb independently ran MiXCR on the 5' RACE reads; one entry per CDR3 protein. The data hold hundreds of thousands of distinct CDR3 sequences, with roughly 20% observed a single time. Germline CDR1 reads DFQATT; CDR2 reads SNEGSKA (reference sequence). The length of the CDR3 is 14 residues. V lost 3 bases and J lost 1, with 10 bases in between. Sequenced input: blood. The receptor was derived from a man in his sixties or seventies in good health. The chain couples TRBV20-1 to TRBJ2-1, with D maybe TRBD2 (5 bases). The CDR3 nucleotides read TGCAGTGCTAGTCGGACTGGGTCCTACAATGAGCAGTTCTTC. Protein product: CSASRTGSYNEQFF.